These 10 T cell receptor beta chains share one sample of origin, sequenced in a study of blood T cells in healthy people across ages. Using a J-beta primer mix together with a sample-barcoded 5' primer, a second PCR was run for roughly 7 to 12 cycles. One entry per CDR3 protein results from TCRdb running MiXCR on the 5' RACE reads. The sample lists more than 1 million distinct CDR3 sequences, 35% to 50% occurring once. Sequenced sample: blood. The receptors here all came from a woman aged 55-69 years in good health.

This rearrangement joins TRBV12-5 to TRBJ2-5; 9 bases align to TRBD2. Trimming at V came to 0 bases and at J to 11 bases, leaving 16 bases not matched to a gene. This CDR3 is built from 17 residues. CDR1 LGHNT and CDR2 FRNRAP come from the germline V gene. The CDR3, as DNA: TGTGCTAGTGGTTTGGTACGCGGCGGGAGGGCCTACAATGAGCAGTACTTC. Translation: CASGLVRGGRAYNEQYF.

Many counts were recorded for this clonotype. The chain joins TRBV29-1 to TRBJ2-5; unclear D gene. Looked up from germline, CDR1 is SQVTM and CDR2 is ANQGSEA. Trimming left V 1 base short and J 4 bases short, with 7 bases between. This CDR3 spans 12 amino acids. The CDR3, as DNA: TGCAGCGTTGAAGTGGGTCCAGAGACCCAGTACTTC. Translating gives CSVEVGPETQYF.

There are a few counts of this clonotype. The chain uses TRBV12-3 or TRBV12-4 and TRBJ2-7; the D gene is possibly TRBD1 (6 bases). Trimming took off 5 bases at V and 2 bases at J, with 16 bases between the two ends. The CDR3 has 15 amino acids. The CDR3, as DNA: TGTGCCAGCAGTCGCCTGACAGGACCTACCTACGAGCAGTACTTC. Its protein is CASSRLTGPTYEQYF.

A few counts support this clonotype. V gene TRBV6-2 or TRBV6-3 combines with J gene TRBJ2-7; TRBD1 agrees at 11 bases. The CDR3 has 15 amino acids. Germline CDR1 reads MNHEY; CDR2 reads SVGEGT. Trimming removed 8 bases from V and 3 bases from J; junction bases left unmatched: 9. The CDR3 reads CASVTGTGGSYEQYF. DNA for the CDR3: TGTGCCAGCGTAACCGGGACAGGGGGGAGCTACGAGCAGTACTTC.

CDR3 coding DNA: TGTGCCAGCAGCTTGGATATTGAGAATGAGCAGTTCTTC. This gives the protein CASSLDIENEQFF. V usage is TRBV5-6 and J usage is TRBJ2-1; D uncertain. This CDR3 has 13 residues. The germline gives CDR1 SGHDT, CDR2 YYEEEE. Trimming removed 0 bases at V and 7 bases at J, with 8 bases between.

The chain recombines TRBV29-1 with TRBJ2-1; TRBD1 matches 10 bases. The CDR3 spans 14 residues. Germline V gene lookup returns CDR1 SQVTM and CDR2 ANQGSEA. J was trimmed by 9 bases and V by 4 bases; bases with no gene match: 9. This chain's CDR3 is CSVGPGTGVFEQFF. The CDR3 nucleotides are TGCAGCGTTGGACCCGGGACAGGGGTTTTTGAGCAGTTCTTC.

This clonotype was picked up a small number of times. This chain links TRBV27 with TRBJ2-3; D may be TRBD2 (6 bases). This CDR3 spans 13 amino acids. Germline CDR1 reads MNHEY; CDR2 reads SMNVEV (reference sequence). The V end lost 9 bases, the J end lost 5 bases, and 15 bases lay between the germline ends. In DNA, the CDR3 is TGTGCCAGTATCAAACGCGGGGTAGATACGCAGTATTTT. It is translated as CASIKRGVDTQYF.

This chain connects TRBV20-1 to TRBJ2-1; no firm D call. Trimming removed 0 bases at V and 14 bases at J, with 14 bases between. Germline V gene sequence: CDR1 DFQATT, CDR2 SNEGSKA (reference sequence). The CDR3 is 12 residues long. The CDR3 bases are TGCAGTGCTAGAGATCCCAGTGGACCCGAGTTCTTC. Its translation is CSARDPSGPEFF.

The chain couples TRBV29-1 to TRBJ2-7; 11 positions agree with TRBD2. The junction had 9 bases not matched to a gene; V was cut back by 6 bases and J by 2 bases. Germline lookup yields CDR1 SQVTM and CDR2 ANQGSEA. The CDR3 totals 15 residues. The CDR3 bases are TGCAGCGTAGAAAACCCGGGACTAGCGGCCTACGAGCAGTACTTC. Translated, it gives CSVENPGLAAYEQYF.

The genes are TRBV11-3 and TRBJ2-1, with no clear D. Germline V gene data show CDR1 as SGHNT and CDR2 as YENEEA. Trimming left V 5 bases short and J 7 bases short, with 15 bases between. The CDR3 contains 14 residues. CDR3 in amino acids: CASSKGATRNEQFF. The DNA for the CDR3 is TGTGCCAGCAGCAAAGGCGCGACTCGTAATGAGCAGTTCTTC.